This TCR beta chain was identified in a study of blood T cell repertoires in COVID-19. Study in general: From the United States, Italy and Spain came samples of acute and convalescent COVID-19.

The germline gives CDR1 SNHLY, CDR2 FYNNEI. With 6 bases clipped from V and 3 bases from J, the junction kept 8 bases outside the gene matches. The CDR3 contains 15 residues. Original methodology: Quantification of nucleated cells was approximated via reference gene primer amplification. Profiled with immunoSEQ multiplex PCR; TCRdb holds only in-frame clones, not every one. D and trimming were read from the DNA, whereas the V and J calls and clone size are those reported in that table. The sample shows roughly 130,000 clones, approximately 80% of them seen only once. V is TRBV2 and J is TRBJ1-2; 9 nucleotides align to TRBD1. The specimen sequenced was peripheral blood. This TCR came from a man aged 45-65 years with acute or convalescent COVID-19. Here the CDR3 reads CASRAGTGYDYGYTF. The CDR3 DNA sequence: TGTGCCAGCAGAGCCGGGACAGGGTATGACTATGGCTACACCTTC. Using reference TRBV2 and TRBJ1-2 for the parts outside the CDR3, the full variable domain is EPEVTQTPSHQVTQMGQEVILRCVPISNHLYFYWYRQILGQKVEFLVSFYNNEISEKSEIFDDQFSVERPDGSNFTLKIRSTKLEDSAMYFCASRAGTGYDYGYTFGSGTRLTVV.